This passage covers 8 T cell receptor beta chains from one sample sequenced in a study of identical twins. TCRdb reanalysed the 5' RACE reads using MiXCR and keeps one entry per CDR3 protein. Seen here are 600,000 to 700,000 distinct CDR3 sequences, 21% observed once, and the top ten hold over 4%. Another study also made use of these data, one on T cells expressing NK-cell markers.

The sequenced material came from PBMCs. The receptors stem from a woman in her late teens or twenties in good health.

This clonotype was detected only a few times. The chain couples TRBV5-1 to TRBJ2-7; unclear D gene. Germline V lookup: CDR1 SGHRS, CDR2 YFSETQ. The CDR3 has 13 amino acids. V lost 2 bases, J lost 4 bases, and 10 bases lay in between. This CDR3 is CASSFDLLYEQYF. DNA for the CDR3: TGCGCCAGCAGCTTCGATCTGTTATACGAGCAGTACTTC.

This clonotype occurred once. DNA of the CDR3: TGTGCCAGCAGCCCTAGTGCTGGGGAGACCCAGTACTTC. This codes for CASSPSAGETQYF. The rearrangement links TRBV11-2 to TRBJ2-5; D gene unclear. The length of the CDR3 is 13 residues. V was pared by 5 bases and J by 5 bases, with 12 bases between. The V gene's germline CDR1 is SGHAT and CDR2 FQNNGV.

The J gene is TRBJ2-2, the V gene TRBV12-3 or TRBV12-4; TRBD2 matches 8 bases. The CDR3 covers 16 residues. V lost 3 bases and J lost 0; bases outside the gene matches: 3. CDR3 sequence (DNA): TGTGCCAGCAGTTTGGGCGGGAGGACGAACACCGGGGAGCTGTTTTTT. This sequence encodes CASSLGGRTNTGELFF.

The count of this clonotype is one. The CDR3 DNA sequence: TGTGCCAGCAGCTTAGTAGCTTCCCCCCCCAGATCGGGCGAGCAGTACTTC. Its protein is CASSLVASPPRSGEQYF. The chain employs TRBV7-9 and TRBJ2-7; D is uncertain. Trimming took 1 base from V and 6 from J, leaving 22 bases between them. The CDR3 sequence is 17 residues long. Germline assignment: CDR1 SEHNR and CDR2 FQNEAQ (reference sequence).

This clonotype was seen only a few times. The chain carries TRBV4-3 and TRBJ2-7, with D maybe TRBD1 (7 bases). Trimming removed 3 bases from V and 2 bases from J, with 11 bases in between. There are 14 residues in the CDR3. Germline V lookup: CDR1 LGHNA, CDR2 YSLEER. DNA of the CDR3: TGCGCCAGCAGCCACCAGGGGGGAGCCTACGAGCAGTACTTC. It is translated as CASSHQGGAYEQYF.

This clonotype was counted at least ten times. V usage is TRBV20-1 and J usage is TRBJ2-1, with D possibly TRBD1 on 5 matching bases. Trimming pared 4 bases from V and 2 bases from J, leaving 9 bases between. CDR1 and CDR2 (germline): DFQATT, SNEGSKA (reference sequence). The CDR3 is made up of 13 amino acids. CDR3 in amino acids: CSATLTAYNEQFF. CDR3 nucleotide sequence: TGCAGTGCTACTTTGACAGCCTACAATGAGCAGTTCTTC.

The CDR3 coding sequence is TGTGCCATCACCAGTACCCTACAGGCCTCCTATGGCTACACCTTC. Translating it yields CAITSTLQASYGYTF. The chain employs TRBV10-3 and TRBJ1-2; D is possibly TRBD1 (5 bases). This CDR3 is 15 amino acids long. V was trimmed by 7 bases and J by 4 bases, leaving 19 bases between them. Germline V gene sequence: CDR1 ENHRY, CDR2 SYGVKD.

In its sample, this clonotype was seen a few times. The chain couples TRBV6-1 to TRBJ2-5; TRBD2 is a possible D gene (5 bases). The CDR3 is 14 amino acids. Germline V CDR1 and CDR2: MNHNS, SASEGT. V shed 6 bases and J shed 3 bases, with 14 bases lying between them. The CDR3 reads CASRLEAREETQYF. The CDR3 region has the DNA TGTGCCAGCAGACTGGAGGCTAGGGAAGAGACCCAGTACTTC.